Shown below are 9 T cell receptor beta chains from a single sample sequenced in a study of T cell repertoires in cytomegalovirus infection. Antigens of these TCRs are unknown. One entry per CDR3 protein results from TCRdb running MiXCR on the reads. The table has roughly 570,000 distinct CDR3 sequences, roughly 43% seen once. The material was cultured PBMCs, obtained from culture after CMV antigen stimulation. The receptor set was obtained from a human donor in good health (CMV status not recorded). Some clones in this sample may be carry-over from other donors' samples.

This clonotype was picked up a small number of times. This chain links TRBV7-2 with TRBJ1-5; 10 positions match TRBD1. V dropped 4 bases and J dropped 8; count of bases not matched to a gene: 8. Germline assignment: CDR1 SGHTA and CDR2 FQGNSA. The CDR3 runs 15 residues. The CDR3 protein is CASSSPGTGDKPQHF. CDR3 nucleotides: TGTGCCAGCAGCTCCCCCGGGACAGGGGACAAGCCCCAGCATTTT.

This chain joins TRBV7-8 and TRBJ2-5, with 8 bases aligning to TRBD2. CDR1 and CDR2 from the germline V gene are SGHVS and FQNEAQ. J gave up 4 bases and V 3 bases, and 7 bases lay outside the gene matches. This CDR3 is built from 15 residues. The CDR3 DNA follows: TGTGCCAGCAGCTTGCTCTTTAGCGGGGTAGAGACCCAGTACTTC. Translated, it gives CASSLLFSGVETQYF.

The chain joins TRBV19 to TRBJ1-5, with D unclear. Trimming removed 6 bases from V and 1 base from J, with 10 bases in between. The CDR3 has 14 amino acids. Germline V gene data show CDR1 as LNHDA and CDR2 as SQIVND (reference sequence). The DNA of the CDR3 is TGTGCCAGTAGGGAACTGGGGAGCAATCAGCCCCAGCATTTT. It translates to CASRELGSNQPQHF. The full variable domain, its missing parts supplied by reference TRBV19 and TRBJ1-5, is DGGITQSPKYLFRKEGQNVTLSCEQNLNHDAMYWYRQDPGQGLRLIYYSQIVNDFQKGDIAEGYSVSREKKESFPLTVTSAQKNPTAFYLCASRELGSNQPQHFGDGTRLSIL.

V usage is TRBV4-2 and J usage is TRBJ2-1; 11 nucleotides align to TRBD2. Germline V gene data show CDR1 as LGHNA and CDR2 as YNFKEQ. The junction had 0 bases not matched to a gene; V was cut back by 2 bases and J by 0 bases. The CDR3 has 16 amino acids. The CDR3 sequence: CASSQLAGGSYNEQFF. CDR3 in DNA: TGTGCCAGCAGCCAACTAGCGGGGGGCTCCTACAATGAGCAGTTCTTC.

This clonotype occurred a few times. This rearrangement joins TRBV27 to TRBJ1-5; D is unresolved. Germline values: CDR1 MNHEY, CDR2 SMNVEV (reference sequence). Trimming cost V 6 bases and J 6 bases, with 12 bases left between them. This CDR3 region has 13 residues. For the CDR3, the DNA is TGTGCCAGCAGGGGCAGCGACGGTCAGCCCCAGCATTTT. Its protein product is CASRGSDGQPQHF.

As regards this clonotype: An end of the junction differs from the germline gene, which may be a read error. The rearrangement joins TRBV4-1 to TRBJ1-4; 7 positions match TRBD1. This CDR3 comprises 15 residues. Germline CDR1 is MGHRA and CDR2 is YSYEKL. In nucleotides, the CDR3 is TGTGCCAGCAGCCAAGAGGCACAGGGGTCCGTTAAACTGTTTTTT. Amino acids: CASSQEAQGSVKLFF.

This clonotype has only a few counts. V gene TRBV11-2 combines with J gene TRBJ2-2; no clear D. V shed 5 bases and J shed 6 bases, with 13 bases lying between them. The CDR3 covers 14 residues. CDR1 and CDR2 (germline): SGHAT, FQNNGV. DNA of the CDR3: TGTGCCAGCAGCCCCTATTGGGTTGCCGGGGAGCTGTTTTTT. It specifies CASSPYWVAGELFF.

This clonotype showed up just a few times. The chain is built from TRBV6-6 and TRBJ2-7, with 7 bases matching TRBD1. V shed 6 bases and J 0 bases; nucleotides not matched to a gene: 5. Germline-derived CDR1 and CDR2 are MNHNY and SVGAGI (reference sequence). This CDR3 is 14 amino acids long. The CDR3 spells CASRNRQGSYEQYF. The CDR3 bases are TGTGCCAGCAGAAACCGACAGGGCTCCTACGAGCAGTACTTC.

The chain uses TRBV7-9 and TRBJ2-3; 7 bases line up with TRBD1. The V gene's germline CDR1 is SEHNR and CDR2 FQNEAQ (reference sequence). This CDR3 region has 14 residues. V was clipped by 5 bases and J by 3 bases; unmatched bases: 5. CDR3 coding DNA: TGTGCCAGCAGCGTCAGGGGGAGTACAGATACGCAGTATTTT. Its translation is CASSVRGSTDTQYF.